These 3 T cell receptor beta chains share one sample of origin, sequenced in a study of molecular identifiers for immune sequencing clone quantification. TCRdb processed the PCR reads anew with MiXCR; each CDR3 protein has one entry. The table includes approximately 670,000 distinct CDR3 sequences, about 20% detected once. Specimen: naive CD8+ T cells from blood, with Jurkat cell RNA spiked in. Subset indicated: FACS-sorted CD8+CD4-CCR7+CD45RA+ naive T cells. These receptor sequences come from a human donor in good health. Some libraries in this study had Jurkat cell RNA spiked in.

Regarding this clonotype: A much larger clone sits a single nucleotide away, making a read error possible. The rearrangement uses TRBV27 and TRBJ2-5; unclear D gene. The germline V gene encodes CDR1 MNHEY and CDR2 SMNVEV (reference sequence). The CDR3 spans 16 residues. Deletions cut 4 bases from V and 1 base from J, with 16 bases between. The CDR3 DNA is TGTGCCAGCAGTTCATATAGCCGCGGTTCCCAAGAGACCCAGTACTTC. Its protein is CASSSYSRGSQETQYF.

Concerning this clonotype itself: A much bigger clone sits one base away, suggesting this may be a read error. The chain has TRBV27 and TRBJ1-2, with TRBD1 matching over 9 bases. The CDR3 is 15 amino acids. Looked up from germline, CDR1 is MNHEY and CDR2 is SMNVEV (reference sequence). The DNA for the CDR3 is TGTGCCAGCAGTCTAGGACAGGGGAGGGAATATGGCTGCACCTTC. Translation gives CASSLGQGREYGCTF.

For this clonotype: This could be a read error, since a much larger clone is one nucleotide away. This rearrangement joins TRBV9 to TRBJ2-2; 8 bases agree with TRBD1. Germline CDR1 reads SGDLS; CDR2 reads YYNGEE. The CDR3 extends over 15 amino acids. CDR3 bases: TGTGCCAGCGGCGTCGGACAGGGAGTCACCGGGGAGCTGTTTTTT. Translating gives CASGVGQGVTGELFF.